This T cell receptor (beta chain) was obtained from a study of blood T cells in healthy people across ages (dated by TCRdb to the mid-2010s). Some background on the complete study: In model experiments, template switching captured about one uniquely barcoded TCR beta cDNA molecule for every two T cells. To track age-related changes in TCR beta repertoire diversity, the study relied on deep sequencing normalized with unique cDNA molecular identifiers. Four age groups were formed from the donors: young (average about 16 years), middle-aged (more than 35), aged (about 62) and long-lived (roughly 81). To avoid experimental bias, donors of different ages were spread randomly across the sequencing lanes. The study analyzed two additional independent replicas of 1 million unique cDNA reads from the same blood draw for two donors, one aged 18 to 30 and one aged 80 or older. Study-wide findings and limitations: The CMV infection status of donors was not known, potentially confounding age-related changes in expanded clonotypes. Compared with the aged group, the long-lived group had more naive CD4+ T cells, fewer expanded clones and increased TCR diversity, suggesting age selection. As age increased, observed TCR beta diversity per million T cells dropped in a roughly linear way, and a significant reduction was already evident by age 40. The percentage of naive T cells measured by flow cytometry correlated strongly with observed TCR beta diversity. Conclusive comparison of naive and antigen-experienced compartments was prevented by the profiling of bulk unsorted PBMCs. Estimates of total diversity based on one million sequenced T cells were regarded as lower bounds and as underestimates.

The CDR1 and CDR2 encoded by the germline V gene are MDHEN and SYDVKM. Taken from cysteine to phenylalanine, the CDR3 has 15 residues. Here the CDR3 DNA is all that survives: 45 bases in frame from base 1. Trimming removed 5 bases from V and 4 bases from J, leaving 18 bases between the germline ends. Libraries were constructed by 5' RACE. Sequencer: Illumina HiSeq 2500. The second PCR ran for roughly 7 to 12 cycles and used a J-beta primer mix along with a sample-barcoded 5' primer. A template-switch 5' adaptor carrying 12 random nucleotides introduced a unique molecular identifier onto each TCR beta cDNA molecule. Each sample yielded at least 2.5 million CDR3-containing paired-end reads. First-strand cDNA synthesis was performed from all RNA using the Mint cDNA synthesis kit, with priming by a TRBC-specific oligonucleotide. Following uracil-DNA glycosylase treatment, a first 18-cycle PCR with universal primers M1SS and BC2_uni_R was performed on all cDNA. The authors' analysis ran thus. Normalization of each sample was performed by random selection of 1 million high-quality reads, each carrying a distinct molecular identifier. Reads with shared molecular identifiers were discarded instead of being binned into consensus sequences. CDR3 identification, clonotype clustering and error correction used MiTCR with a Q25 quality threshold and the strictest error-elimination algorithm. A nonparametric unseen species model with Euler transformation was used to estimate lower-bound total TCR beta diversity. Clones were called with MiXCR by TCRdb after fastp trimmed the public reads at Q25, and only in-frame beta chains were retained. Every distinct CDR3 protein forms one entry, paired with its most common genes and DNA. The V and J calls here are based on TCRdb, not the publication. Here the sample has about 680,000 distinct CDR3 sequences; 45% to 50% occur a single time. The ten largest account for approximately 32% of the sample.

Systemically healthy Caucasian individuals from Russia, 35 to 40 in total and aged about 6 to 95 years, were included as donors. About 9.1 milliliters of peripheral blood were collected from each donor into EDTA-treated Vacutainer tubes. Ficoll-Paque density-gradient centrifugation was used to isolate PBMCs, with at least 6.5 million per sample. Trizol reagent was used to extract total RNA from the PBMCs, yielding at least 5.5 micrograms per sample. Naive CD45RAhigh/CD27high T cell percentages were measured by flow cytometry on a PBMC aliquot from every donor. This clonotype has only one observation. Its target antigen remains unknown. There are no base qualities to consult, and no much larger clone falls within one base. Single-read evidence is weak.

This sequence uses TRBV28 and TRBJ2-7, with a tentative D gene TRBD2 over 6 matching bases. This clonotype originated in a woman aged 55-75 years in good health. Sequenced material: blood. The CDR3 region has the sequence CASSLRDPGRYEQYF. The DNA reads as follows: TGTGCCAGCAGTCTCCGGGACCCGGGGAGGTACGAGCAGTACTTC.